The source of this T cell receptor beta chain is a study of T-cell memory formation after mild COVID-19. TCR alpha and TCR beta cDNA libraries with sample barcodes and UMIs came from 5'RACE using constant-segment primers. TCRdb re-called the 5' RACE reads through MiXCR, storing one row per CDR3 protein. The sample yields about 150,000 distinct CDR3 sequences, over 6% seen once. On this clonotype: Antigen: not known.

Study-wide results and limits: Among clones contracting day 15 to 85, CD4/CD8 was balanced, whereas later expanders leaned CD4+.

The CDR3 covers 17 residues. V lost 0 bases, J lost 2 bases, and 6 bases stayed unmatched. Germline loops: CDR1 ENHRY, CDR2 SYGVKD. The chain uses TRBV10-3 and TRBJ2-1, with 8 bases matching TRBD1. Sequencing was carried out using PBMCs or a T cell subset sorted from them (not recorded which). This clonotype was obtained from an adult woman who had mild COVID-19 (a few samples of this study predate the infection). Cell type and time point are not known. The CDR3 reads CAISESMDRVAYNEQFF. In nucleotides, the CDR3 is TGTGCCATCAGTGAGTCGATGGACAGGGTCGCCTACAATGAGCAGTTCTTC.